The 6 T cell receptor beta chains below all came from one sample that was sequenced in a study of cytomegalovirus exposure and HLA in healthy donors. The PCR used 60 Vbeta and 13 Jbeta primers. The protocol was immunoSEQ multiplex PCR, while the TCRdb copy is restricted to in-frame clones and leaves out a portion. The data show around 55,000 clones, with 75% to 80% seen just once and approximately 1.5% held by the top ten. The sequenced sample was PBMCs. Receptors were obtained from a female donor in good health and CMV-seronegative.

CDR3 region: CASRILGQGGTEAFF. The DNA for the CDR3 is TGTGCCAGTAGGATACTGGGACAGGGTGGAACTGAAGCTTTCTTT. The chain carries TRBV19 and TRBJ1-1; 9 nucleotides align to TRBD1. The V gene end was trimmed by 6 bases and the J gene end by 5 bases; junction bases not matched to a gene: 10. Per the germline V gene, CDR1 is LNHDA and CDR2 is SQIVND (reference sequence). The CDR3 contains 15 residues.

The rearrangement joins TRBV7-2 to TRBJ1-5; tentative D call: TRBD1 (6 bases). Germline CDR1 is SGHTA and CDR2 is FQGNSA. This CDR3 is 15 amino acids long. Trimming took 1 base from V and 2 from J, leaving 9 bases between them. The DNA for the CDR3 is TGTGCCAGCAGCTTAGAGGCAGGGGGCAATCAGCCCCAGCATTTT. It yields the protein CASSLEAGGNQPQHF.

This chain joins TRBV9 and TRBJ2-3; a possible D gene is TRBD1 (6 bases). The V end lost 2 bases, the J end lost 4 bases, and 14 bases lay between the germline ends. The CDR3 is 15 residues long. Germline values: CDR1 SGDLS, CDR2 YYNGEE. The CDR3 here is CASSVKGVSADTQYF. DNA of the CDR3: TGTGCCAGCAGCGTCAAGGGGGTGAGCGCAGATACGCAGTATTTT.

In this sample, this clone turned up a few times. The chain carries TRBV7-2 and TRBJ2-6; TRBD2 might be the D (5 bases). The germline V and J ends were trimmed by 2 bases and 2 bases, with 7 bases remaining between them. The CDR3 sequence is 15 residues long. Looked up from germline, CDR1 is SGHTA and CDR2 is FQGNSA. The CDR3 here is CASSLIGAGANVLTF. In DNA form, the CDR3 reads TGTGCCAGCAGCTTAATCGGGGCTGGGGCCAACGTCCTGACTTTC.

The chain couples TRBV6-1 to TRBJ2-3; maybe TRBD1 (5 bases). Trimming stripped 1 base from V and 3 bases from J, with 20 bases between. CDR1 is MNHNS, CDR2 SASEGT, per germline. This CDR3 is 18 amino acids long. The DNA of the CDR3 is TGTGCCAGCAGTGAAGGAAGATTCAAGGGGAAGGGAACAGATACGCAGTATTTT. Encoded protein: CASSEGRFKGKGTDTQYF.

On this clone: Within the sample, other DNA sequences also encode this same CDR3. The genes are TRBV6-6 and TRBJ1-6; 10 bases line up with TRBD1. The V gene end was trimmed by 5 bases and the J gene end by 13 bases; junction bases not matched to a gene: 14. The germline V gene has CDR1 MNHNY and CDR2 SVGAGI (reference sequence). The CDR3 is 16 residues long. The CDR3 protein is CASSLTPGQGFYPLHF. For the CDR3, the DNA is TGTGCCAGCAGTCTGACACCGGGACAGGGGTTCTATCCCCTCCACTTT.